This TCR beta chain was obtained from a study of T cell repertoires in cytomegalovirus infection. Turning to this clonotype: Its antigen is not known.

The CDR3 totals 13 residues. CDR1 is MNHEY and CDR2 is SVGAGI in the germline V gene. Trimming stripped 0 bases from V and 8 bases from J, with 10 bases between. TCRdb used MiXCR to reprocess the reads, holding one entry per CDR3 protein. The sample contains approximately 910,000 distinct CDR3 sequences, around a third of which appear only once. Study observations and caveats: Dominating the ex vivo response were HLA-C-restricted CMV-specific TCR beta clonotypes.

This TCR was recovered from a human donor in good health (CMV status not recorded). Some clones in this sample may be carry-over from other donors' samples. Sequencing used cultured CD8+ T cells from PBMCs, obtained from culture after CMV antigen stimulation. The chain has TRBV6-5 and TRBJ1-1, with D uncertain. In nucleotides, the CDR3 is TGTGCCAGCAGTTACTCGGATCTAGTGGAAGCTTTCTTT. Protein: CASSYSDLVEAFF.